The 5 T cell receptor beta chains in this list originate from one sample, sequenced in a study of PD-1 blockade in classical Hodgkin lymphoma. The data were produced by immunoSEQ multiplex PCR, yet TCRdb's version contains in-frame clones alone and is incomplete. The table has 15,000 to 20,000 clones, around 90% seen once. The sample's time point: newly diagnosed, previously untreated cHL patient sample. Sequencing was carried out using peripheral blood mononuclear cells (PBMCs). The receptors were sampled from a human donor with classical Hodgkin lymphoma.

The chain carries TRBV19 and TRBJ2-7; D is possibly TRBD2 (5 bases). V lost 5 bases, J lost 2 bases, and 10 bases lay in between. CDR3 length: 13 residues. Germline CDR1 is LNHDA and CDR2 is SQIVND (reference sequence). For the CDR3, the DNA is TGTGCCAGTAGTTCTGGAGGTCCCTACGAGCAGTACTTC. The encoded protein is CASSSGGPYEQYF.

The gene calls are TRBV13 and TRBJ1-6; TRBD1 aligns across 8 bases. CDR1 PRHDT and CDR2 FYEKMQ come from the germline V gene (reference sequence). The CDR3 is 18 amino acids. The trim removed 10 bases at V and 9 bases at J, leaving 23 bases unmatched. CDR3 sequence (DNA): TGTGCCACCGAACCCGTCCGGACAGGGCGGTTGAGGTCTTCACCCCTCCACTTT. Encoded protein: CATEPVRTGRLRSSPLHF.

The chain joins TRBV25-1 to TRBJ1-4; D gene unclear. Trimming removed 2 bases at V and 2 bases at J, with 9 bases between. The CDR3 extends over 15 amino acids. Germline V lookup: CDR1 MGHDK, CDR2 SYGVNS. This CDR3 reads CASSEPLGTNEKLFF. For the CDR3, the DNA is TGTGCCAGCAGTGAACCCCTGGGCACTAATGAAAAACTGTTTTTT.

This clone has just a few counts. The V gene is TRBV7-7, the J gene TRBJ2-1; no clear D. The CDR3 covers 14 residues. CDR1 is SSHAT and CDR2 is FNYEAQ in the germline V gene (reference sequence). Trimming cost V 3 bases and J 0 bases, with 6 bases left between them. The CDR3: CASSLTFSYNEQFF. DNA of the CDR3: TGTGCCAGCAGCTTGACATTCTCCTACAATGAGCAGTTCTTC.

J is TRBJ2-3 and V is TRBV6-4; TRBD2 matches 9 bases. The CDR3 has 15 amino acids. CDR1 is MRHNA, CDR2 SNTAGT, per germline. J was trimmed by 4 bases and V by 3 bases; bases with no gene match: 5. This chain's CDR3 is CASSETSGSSDTQYF. CDR3 nucleotides: TGTGCCAGCAGTGAGACTAGCGGTTCGTCAGATACGCAGTATTTT.